The T cell receptor beta chain under discussion was sequenced for a study of T-cell memory formation after mild COVID-19. Study summary: Largely donor-specific TCR clusters were found.

This clonotype has a count of ten or more. Each CDR3 protein is one row after TCRdb ran MiXCR on the 5' RACE reads. Of some 40,000 distinct CDR3 sequences detected, less than 8% appear once; the ten largest clones hold about 0.81%. The germline V gene encodes CDR1 SGHVS and CDR2 FQNEAQ. The CDR3 is 16 residues long. V lost 5 bases, J lost 3 bases, and 17 bases lay in between. The receptor was isolated from an adult who had mild COVID-19 (a few samples of this study predate the infection). Cell type and time point are not known. Sequencing used PBMCs or a T cell subset sorted from them (not recorded which). The chain has TRBV7-8 and TRBJ1-5; D perhaps matches TRBD1 (6 bases). CDR3 in DNA: TGTGCCAGCAGCCGAAACCCCGGGACAAACAATCAGCCCCAGCATTTT. It is translated as CASSRNPGTNNQPQHF.